The present entry profiles one T cell receptor beta chain with its context. The PCR contained 60 Vbeta and 13 Jbeta primers. Only in-frame clones appear in the TCRdb table, and some are missing; sequencing was by immunoSEQ multiplex PCR. The profile shows about 150,000 clones, approximately 72% of them singletons. CDR3 length: 14 residues. The trim removed 3 bases at V and 4 bases at J, leaving 6 bases unmatched. Looked up from germline, CDR1 is SGHKS and CDR2 is YYEKEE (reference sequence). The record originates from a study of cytomegalovirus exposure and HLA in healthy donors. The clonotype was recovered from a man between 18 and 35 years old in good health and CMV-seronegative. Material for sequencing was PBMCs. This chain connects TRBV5-5 to TRBJ1-2; 7 nucleotides agree with TRBD1. The CDR3 loop reads CASSSPRTGYGYTF. For the CDR3, the DNA is TGTGCCAGCAGCTCGCCTCGGACAGGCTATGGCTACACCTTC.